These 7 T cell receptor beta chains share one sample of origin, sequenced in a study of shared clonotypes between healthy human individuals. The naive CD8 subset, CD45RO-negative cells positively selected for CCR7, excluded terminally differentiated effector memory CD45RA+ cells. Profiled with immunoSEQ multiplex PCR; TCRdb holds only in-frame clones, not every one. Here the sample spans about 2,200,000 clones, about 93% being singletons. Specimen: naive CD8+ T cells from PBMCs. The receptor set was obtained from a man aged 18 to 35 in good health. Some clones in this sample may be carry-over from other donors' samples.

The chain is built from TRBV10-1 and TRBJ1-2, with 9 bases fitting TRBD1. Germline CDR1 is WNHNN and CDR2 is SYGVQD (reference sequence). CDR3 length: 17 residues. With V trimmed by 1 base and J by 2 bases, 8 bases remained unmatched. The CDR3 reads CASSEFRDGTGNYGYTF. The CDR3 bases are TGCGCCAGCAGTGAGTTCCGGGACGGGACAGGGAACTATGGCTACACCTTC.

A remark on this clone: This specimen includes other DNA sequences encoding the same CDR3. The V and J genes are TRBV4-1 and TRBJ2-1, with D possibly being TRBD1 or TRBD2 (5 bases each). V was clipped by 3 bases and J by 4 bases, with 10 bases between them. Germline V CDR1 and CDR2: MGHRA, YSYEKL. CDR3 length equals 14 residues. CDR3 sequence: CASSQGRGYNEQFF. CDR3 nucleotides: TGCGCCAGCAGCCAGGGACGAGGGTACAATGAGCAGTTCTTC.

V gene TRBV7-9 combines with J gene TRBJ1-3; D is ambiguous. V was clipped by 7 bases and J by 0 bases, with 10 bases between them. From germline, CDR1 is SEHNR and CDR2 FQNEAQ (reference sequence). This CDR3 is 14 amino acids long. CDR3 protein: CASITPNSGNTIYF. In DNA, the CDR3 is TGTGCCAGCATAACACCAAACTCTGGAAACACCATATATTTT.

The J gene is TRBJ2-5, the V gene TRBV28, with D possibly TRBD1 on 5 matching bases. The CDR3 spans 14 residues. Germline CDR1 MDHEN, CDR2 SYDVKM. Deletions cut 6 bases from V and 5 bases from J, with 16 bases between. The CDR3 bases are TGTGCCAGCAGGCAGGGTGTTGGATGGGAGACCCAGTACTTC. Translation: CASRQGVGWETQYF.

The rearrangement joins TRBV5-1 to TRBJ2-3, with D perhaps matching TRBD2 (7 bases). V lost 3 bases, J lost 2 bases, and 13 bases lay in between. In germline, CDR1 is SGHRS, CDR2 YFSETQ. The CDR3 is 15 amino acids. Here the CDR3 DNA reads TGCGCCAGCAGCTCCCAACGGGGGGCCACAGATACGCAGTATTTT. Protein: CASSSQRGATDTQYF.

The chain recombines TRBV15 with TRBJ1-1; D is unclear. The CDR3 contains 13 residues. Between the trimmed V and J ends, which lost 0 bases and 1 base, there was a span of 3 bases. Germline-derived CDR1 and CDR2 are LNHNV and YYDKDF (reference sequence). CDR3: CATSREGNTEAFF. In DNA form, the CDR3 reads TGTGCCACCAGCAGAGAGGGGAACACTGAAGCTTTCTTT.

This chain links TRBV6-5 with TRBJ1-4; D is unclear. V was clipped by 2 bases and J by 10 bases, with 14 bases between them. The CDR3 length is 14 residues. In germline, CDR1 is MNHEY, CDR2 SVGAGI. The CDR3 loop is CASSYALTTGKLFF. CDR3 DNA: TGTGCCAGCAGTTACGCACTTACTACCGGAAAACTGTTTTTT.